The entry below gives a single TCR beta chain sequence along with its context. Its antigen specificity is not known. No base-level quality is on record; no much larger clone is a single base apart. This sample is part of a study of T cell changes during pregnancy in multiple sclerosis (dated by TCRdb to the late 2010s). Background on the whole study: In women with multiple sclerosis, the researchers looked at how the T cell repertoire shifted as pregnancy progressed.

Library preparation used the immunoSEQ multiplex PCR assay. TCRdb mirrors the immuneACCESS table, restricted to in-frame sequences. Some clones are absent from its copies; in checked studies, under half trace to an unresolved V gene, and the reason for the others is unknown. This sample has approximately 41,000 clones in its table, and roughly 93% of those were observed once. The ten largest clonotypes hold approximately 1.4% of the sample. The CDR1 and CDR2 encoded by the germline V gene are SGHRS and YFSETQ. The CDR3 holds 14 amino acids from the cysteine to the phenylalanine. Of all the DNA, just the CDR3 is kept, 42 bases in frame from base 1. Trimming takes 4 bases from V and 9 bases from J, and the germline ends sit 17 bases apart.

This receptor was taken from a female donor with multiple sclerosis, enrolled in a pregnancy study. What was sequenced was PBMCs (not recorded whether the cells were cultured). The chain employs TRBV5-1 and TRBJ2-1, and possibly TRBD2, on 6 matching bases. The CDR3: CASSGPGTSLEQFF. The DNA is TGCGCCAGCAGCGGACCTGGGACTTCGCTTGAGCAGTTCTTC.